This T cell receptor (beta chain) was profiled in a study of blood T cell repertoires in COVID-19. About the study: Samples taken during acute and convalescent COVID-19 were collected in the United States, Italy and Spain. PBMCs, B-cell-depleted T cells, or T cells were the source of the cDNA or gDNA that made up the material.

In the source study's methods: Amplification of reference gene primers provided the estimated nucleated cell counts. Clones were sequenced by immunoSEQ multiplex PCR, and TCRdb holds only the in-frame ones, with some missing. Clonal size and the V and J genes are those of that table, whereas D and trimming came from the DNA. The data contain about 260,000 clones, 91% of them seen just once; the ten biggest clones take up roughly 2.7%. Recruited during active infection, patients (from Seattle) were subsequently followed longitudinally. V was shortened by 6 bases and J by 0 bases, with 11 bases between the two germline ends. Germline CDR1 is MNHNY and CDR2 is SVGAGI (reference sequence). The CDR3 consists of 14 residues.

Sequencing was carried out using peripheral blood. The J gene is TRBJ1-2, the V gene TRBV6-6; D remains unclear. This sequence was found in a person under 30 with COVID-19, enrolled during active disease. CDR3 amino acids: CASSQHQANYGYTF. The DNA for the CDR3 is TGTGCCAGCAGCCAACACCAGGCTAACTATGGCTACACCTTC.